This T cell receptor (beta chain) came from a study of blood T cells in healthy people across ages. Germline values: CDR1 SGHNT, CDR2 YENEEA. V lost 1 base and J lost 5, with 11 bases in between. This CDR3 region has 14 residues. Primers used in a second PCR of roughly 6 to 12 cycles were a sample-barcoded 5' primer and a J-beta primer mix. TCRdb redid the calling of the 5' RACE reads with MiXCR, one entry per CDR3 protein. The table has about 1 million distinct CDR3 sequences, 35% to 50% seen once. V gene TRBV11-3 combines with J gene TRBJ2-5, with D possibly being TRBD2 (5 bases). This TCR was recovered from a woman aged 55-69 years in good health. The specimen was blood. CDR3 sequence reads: CASSLGRGSETQYF. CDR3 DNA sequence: TGTGCCAGCAGCTTAGGGCGAGGGTCGGAGACCCAGTACTTC.